The 20 T cell receptor beta chains listed next were all sequenced from one sample in a study of glioma-infiltrating T cells after dendritic cell vaccination. Using immunoSEQ multiplex PCR, the repertoire was profiled, and TCRdb retains in-frame clones only, with some absent. Of about 96,000 clones in the sample, around three quarters were seen once. The starting material was blood, obtained before dendritic cell vaccination. Every receptor here comes from a human donor with glioblastoma.

The chain recombines TRBV2 with TRBJ1-1; 8 nucleotides match TRBD1. Germline CDR1 is SNHLY and CDR2 is FYNNEI. This CDR3 contains 16 residues. After removal of 6 bases from V and 0 bases from J, the junction contained 9 bases not matched to a gene. CDR3 sequence (DNA): TGTGCCAGCAGGAGCGAGACAGGGGTTTTGAACACTGAAGCTTTCTTT. It is translated as CASRSETGVLNTEAFF.

The chain uses TRBV29-1 and TRBJ2-3, with a possible D match to TRBD2 (5 bases). The CDR3 totals 11 residues. Germline loops: CDR1 SQVTM, CDR2 ANQGSEA. Trimming cost V 1 base and J 8 bases, with 7 bases left between them. The CDR3 DNA reads as TGCAGCGTTGAAGCCGGGGTTACGCAGTATTTT. It codes for CSVEAGVTQYF.

The rearrangement joins TRBV5-5 to TRBJ1-1; D is unresolved. The V gene lost 2 bases and the J gene lost 1 base, with 6 bases spanning the gap. CDR3 size: 13 residues. Germline lookup yields CDR1 SGHKS and CDR2 YYEKEE (reference sequence). CDR3 sequence: CASSFAGNTEAFF. CDR3 bases: TGTGCCAGCAGCTTTGCGGGGAACACTGAAGCTTTCTTT.

V gene TRBV6-1 combines with J gene TRBJ1-2; weak D call: TRBD1 (5 bases). The germline gives CDR1 MNHNS, CDR2 SASEGT. V was clipped by 4 bases and J by 4 bases, with 16 bases between them. CDR3 length: 15 residues. The CDR3 sequence is CASSGQGIGFYGYTF. In nucleotides, the CDR3 is TGTGCCAGCAGTGGTCAGGGAATCGGTTTCTATGGCTACACCTTC.

The chain combines TRBV18 with TRBJ2-7, with D perhaps TRBD2 (6 bases). The CDR3 extends over 17 amino acids. Germline CDR1 KGHSH, CDR2 LQKENI. Trimming cost V 4 bases and J 10 bases, with 29 bases left between them. CDR3: CASSHREITSRPSIQYF. DNA for the CDR3: TGTGCCAGCTCACACCGGGAGATAACGAGTAGGCCATCGATCCAGTACTTC.

The rearrangement joins TRBV5-1 to TRBJ2-3; D remains unclear. Deletions cut 4 bases from V and 2 bases from J, with 8 bases between. Germline assignment: CDR1 SGHRS and CDR2 YFSETQ. The CDR3 totals 13 residues. The CDR3: CASSLGLTDTQYF. The CDR3 coding sequence is TGCGCCAGCAGCCTCGGTCTCACAGATACGCAGTATTTT.

The genes are TRBV7-9 and TRBJ2-1; no firm D call. V was cut by 6 bases and J by 7 bases, with 10 bases left in between. The germline V gene encodes CDR1 SEHNR and CDR2 FQNEAQ (reference sequence). This CDR3 has 12 residues. In DNA, the CDR3 is TGTGCCAGCAGTCCCGACTGGAATGAGCAGTTCTTC. This gives the protein CASSPDWNEQFF.

The V and J genes are TRBV28 and TRBJ2-3; 9 nucleotides agree with TRBD1. With 5 bases clipped from V and 5 bases from J, the junction kept 8 bases outside the gene matches. CDR1 MDHEN and CDR2 SYDVKM come from the germline V gene. This CDR3 comprises 15 residues. For the CDR3, the DNA is TGTGCCAGCAGTATCGAACAGGGGGCCGGAGATACGCAGTATTTT. Translating gives CASSIEQGAGDTQYF.

This clone was recorded at least ten times. The chain recombines TRBV5-1 with TRBJ2-7; D possibly corresponds to TRBD1 (6 bases). Trimming removed 0 bases from V and 2 bases from J, with 9 bases in between. The CDR3 extends over 14 amino acids. Germline CDR1 and CDR2: SGHRS and YFSETQ. Written as DNA, the CDR3 is TGCGCCAGCAGCTTGGTCGGGACACCCTACGAGCAGTACTTC. This gives the protein CASSLVGTPYEQYF.

This clone was counted between two and nine times. The chain couples TRBV29-1 to TRBJ2-7, with 8 bases aligning to TRBD1. The length of the CDR3 is 14 residues. Germline CDR1 reads SQVTM; CDR2 reads ANQGSEA. V lost 6 bases and J lost 7; bases outside the gene matches: 14. As DNA, the CDR3 is TGCAGCGTGCCGCTGGGCAGGGGGCGAGGGGAGCAGTACTTC. This codes for CSVPLGRGRGEQYF.

The chain couples TRBV6-1 to TRBJ1-2, with 8 nucleotides matching TRBD1. This CDR3 has 14 amino acids. The ends lost 5 bases at V and 8 bases at J; junction bases unmatched: 10. Looked up from germline, CDR1 is MNHNS and CDR2 is SASEGT. The CDR3 here is CASSSGTGSGGYTF. In DNA form, the CDR3 reads TGTGCCAGCAGTTCCGGGACAGGCTCTGGGGGCTACACCTTC.

This sequence joins TRBV19 and TRBJ1-3; no reliable D call. The V gene lost 6 bases and the J gene lost 5 bases, with 11 bases spanning the gap. The CDR3 is 13 amino acids. CDR1 and CDR2 from the germline V gene are LNHDA and SQIVND (reference sequence). The CDR3 region is CASRATSRNTIYF. As DNA, the CDR3 is TGTGCCAGTAGAGCGACCTCCAGAAACACCATATATTTT.

The rearrangement links TRBV10-3 to TRBJ1-1, with 7 bases fitting TRBD1. The length of the CDR3 is 13 residues. Germline V gives CDR1 ENHRY, CDR2 SYGVKD. Trimming at V came to 6 bases and at J to 1 base, leaving 2 bases not matched to a gene. The CDR3 is CAIRGQTNTEAFF. DNA for the CDR3: TGTGCCATCAGGGGACAGACGAACACTGAAGCTTTCTTT.

This chain connects TRBV6-5 to TRBJ2-3; 9 bases are a match to TRBD2. Germline V gives CDR1 MNHEY, CDR2 SVGAGI. This CDR3 has 13 residues. The V and J ends lost 6 bases and 6 bases, in that order; junction bases with no gene match: 4. The CDR3 loop reads CASRSGGSDTQYF. CDR3 DNA: TGTGCCAGCAGGAGCGGGGGGTCGGATACGCAGTATTTT.

This chain connects TRBV2 to TRBJ1-3; a possible D gene is TRBD1 (5 bases). Germline assignment: CDR1 SNHLY and CDR2 FYNNEI. V was cut by 7 bases and J by 0 bases, with 10 bases left in between. The CDR3 is 14 residues long. CDR3 loop: CASTSGLSGNTIYF. CDR3 sequence (DNA): TGTGCCAGCACCTCGGGACTCTCTGGAAACACCATATATTTT. The whole variable domain, filled in from reference TRBV2 and TRBJ1-3, reads EPEVTQTPSHQVTQMGQEVILRCVPISNHLYFYWYRQILGQKVEFLVSFYNNEISEKSEIFDDQFSVERPDGSNFTLKIRSTKLEDSAMYFCASTSGLSGNTIYFGEGSWLTVV.

The V and J genes are TRBV6-1 and TRBJ1-2, with D unresolved. Germline CDR1 reads MNHNS; CDR2 reads SASEGT. V gave up 3 bases and J gave up 5 bases, with 16 bases separating them. The CDR3 loop spans 15 amino acids. The DNA for the CDR3 is TGTGCCAGCAGTGACTCGGGTCAGTTTGGGTATGGCTACACCTTC. It encodes CASSDSGQFGYGYTF.

V gene TRBV10-2 combines with J gene TRBJ2-7; TRBD1 matches at 7 bases. From germline, CDR1 is WSHSY and CDR2 SAAADI. This CDR3 is 13 amino acids long. Losses at the gene ends were 6 bases for V and 2 bases for J; bases not matched to a gene: 4. The CDR3 reads CASRQTGTYEQYF. The CDR3 bases are TGCGCCAGCAGGCAGACAGGGACCTACGAGCAGTACTTC.

V gene TRBV6-1 combines with J gene TRBJ1-2, with 10 nucleotides matching TRBD1. The CDR3 has 15 residues. Losses at the gene ends were 1 base for V and 8 bases for J; bases not matched to a gene: 7. CDR1 is MNHNS and CDR2 is SASEGT in the germline V gene. CDR3 coding DNA: TGTGCCAGCAGTGAAGGAACCGGGACAGGGGTCGGCTACACCTTC. Amino acid sequence: CASSEGTGTGVGYTF.

The rearrangement joins TRBV4-1 to TRBJ1-4, with D perhaps matching TRBD1 (5 bases). CDR3 length: 14 amino acids. V lost 4 bases and J lost 4, with 10 bases in between. CDR1 MGHRA and CDR2 YSYEKL come from the germline V gene. The CDR3 sequence is CASSRRQYNEKLFF. The CDR3 region has the DNA TGCGCCAGCAGCCGTCGACAGTATAATGAAAAACTGTTTTTT.

The gene calls are TRBV5-1 and TRBJ2-7; D might be TRBD2 (5 bases). Germline CDR1 is SGHRS and CDR2 is YFSETQ. The CDR3 is made up of 14 amino acids. Deletions cut 4 bases from V and 7 bases from J, with 18 bases between. CDR3 residues: CASSPEGRGSEQYF. The CDR3 nucleotides are TGCGCCAGCAGCCCCGAAGGTCGGGGATCAGAGCAGTACTTC.